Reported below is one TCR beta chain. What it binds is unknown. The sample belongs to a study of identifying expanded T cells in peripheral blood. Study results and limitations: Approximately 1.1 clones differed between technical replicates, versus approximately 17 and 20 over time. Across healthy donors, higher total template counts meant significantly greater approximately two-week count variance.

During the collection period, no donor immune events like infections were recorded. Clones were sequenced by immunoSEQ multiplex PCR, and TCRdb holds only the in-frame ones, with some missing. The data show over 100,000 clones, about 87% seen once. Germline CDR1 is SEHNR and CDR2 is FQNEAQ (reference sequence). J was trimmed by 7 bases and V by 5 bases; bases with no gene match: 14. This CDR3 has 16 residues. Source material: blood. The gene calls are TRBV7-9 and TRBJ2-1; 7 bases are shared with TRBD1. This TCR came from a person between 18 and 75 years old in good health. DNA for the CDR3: TGTGCCAGCAGCCGAACAGGGGTTTCGGGCTTTAATGAGCAGTTCTTC. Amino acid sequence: CASSRTGVSGFNEQFF.